The clone carrying this T cell receptor (beta chain) was seen a handful of times. Its target is unknown. This sample was taken from a study of CD8 T cells in ankylosing spondylitis. Study conclusions and caveats: Disease-linked clones proved CD8+ and comparatively uncommon in peripheral blood. Within matched ankylosing spondylitis synovial fluid, disease-linked clones were reportedly significantly enriched. It appeared that ankylosing spondylitis blood was characterized by a TCR beta motif of fewer than 10 highly homologous variants.

The length of the CDR3 is 16 residues. V dropped 1 base and J dropped 8; count of bases not matched to a gene: 5. The germline V gene has CDR1 LGHNA and CDR2 YSLEER. Library preparation for TCR beta used quantitative 5'-RACE with molecular barcodes. TCRdb processed the 5' RACE reads anew with MiXCR; each CDR3 protein has one entry. The table records about 500,000 distinct CDR3 sequences, about 5.2% of them present only once. Sequencing was performed on blood, either unsorted or a sorted T cell fraction (not recorded which). This TCR derives from a male donor with ankylosing spondylitis. The V gene is TRBV4-3, the J gene TRBJ2-1; TRBD2 aligns across 13 bases. The CDR3 region is CASSQARTSGRDEQFF. CDR3 sequence (DNA): TGCGCCAGCAGCCAAGCGCGGACTAGCGGGAGAGATGAGCAGTTCTTC.